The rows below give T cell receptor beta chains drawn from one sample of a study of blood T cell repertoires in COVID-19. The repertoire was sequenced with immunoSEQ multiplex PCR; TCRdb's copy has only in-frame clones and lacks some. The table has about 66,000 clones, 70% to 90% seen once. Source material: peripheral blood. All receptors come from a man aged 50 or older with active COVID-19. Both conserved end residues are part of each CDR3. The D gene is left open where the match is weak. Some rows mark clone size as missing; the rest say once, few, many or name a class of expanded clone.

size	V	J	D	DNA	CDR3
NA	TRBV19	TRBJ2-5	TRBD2	TGTGCCAGTAGTATGGGACTAGCGGGAACTGTCCAAGAGACCCAGTACTTC	CASSMGLAGTVQETQYF
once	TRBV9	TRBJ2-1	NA	TGTGCCAGCAGCGTAGTCGGCGGCGCCAACAATGAGCAGTTCTTC	CASSVVGGANNEQFF
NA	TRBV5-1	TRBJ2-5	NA	TGCGCCAGCAGCCCGTGGGGGGTCGGGGAGACCCAGTACTTC	CASSPWGVGETQYF
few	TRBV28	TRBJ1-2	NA	TGTGCCAGCAGTTTTATAGGGGATTGGGGCTACACCTTC	CASSFIGDWGYTF
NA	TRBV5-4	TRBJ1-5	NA	TGTGCCAGCAGCTTGGCAGGGGACAATCAGCCCCAGCATTTT	CASSLAGDNQPQHF
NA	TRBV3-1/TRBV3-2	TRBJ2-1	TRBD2	TGTGCCAGCAGCCAGCGGGGGGGCCTAGATGAGCAGTTCTTC	CASSQRGGLDEQFF
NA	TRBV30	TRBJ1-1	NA	TGTGCCTCCCCTTTGGGGCGCGGAATTAATGAAGCTTTCTTT	CASPLGRGINEAFF
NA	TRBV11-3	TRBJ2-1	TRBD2	TGTGCCAGCAGCTTAGGTTGGACTAGTGGGGAGCGGGACTACAATGAGCAGTTCTTC	CASSLGWTSGERDYNEQFF
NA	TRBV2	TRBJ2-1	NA	TGTGCCAGCAGTGCCCCGGGTAGGAGCTCCTACAATGAGCAGTTCTTC	CASSAPGRSSYNEQFF
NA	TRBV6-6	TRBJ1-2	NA	TGTGCCAGCAGCCCCGAGTGGGGACTGAACGGCTACACCTTC	CASSPEWGLNGYTF
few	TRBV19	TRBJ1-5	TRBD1	TGTGCCAGTAGTATGGCACAGGGGTGGAATCAGCCCCAGCATTTT	CASSMAQGWNQPQHF
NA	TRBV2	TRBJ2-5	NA	TGTGCCAGCATCTTAGCTGAGACGGAGACCCAGTACTTC	CASILAETETQYF
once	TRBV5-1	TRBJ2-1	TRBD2	TGCGCCAGCAGCCGGACTAGCGGGGGCCCCTACAATGAGCAGTTCTTC	CASSRTSGGPYNEQFF